This is a list of T cell receptor beta chains from one sample in a study of Tregs in tolerant kidney transplant recipients. This table comes from immunoSEQ multiplex PCR, and its TCRdb copy is limited to in-frame clones, with some not included. The sample has fewer than 80,000 clones, 95% to 98% seen once. The sample consisted of Tregs from blood, taken before the transplant. These receptor sequences come from a human donor who received a combined kidney and bone marrow transplant. Both conserved end residues are part of each CDR3. Each record gives: V gene, J gene, clone size, D gene, CDR3 DNA, CDR3 protein. D genes are given only for firm matches. Size is stated for part of the rows, as once, few or many counts, or as a class when the clone is expanded.

TRBV7-2	TRBJ2-1	-	-	TGTGCCAGCAGCCCCCGCAATGAGCAGTTCTTC	CASSPRNEQFF
TRBV4-2	TRBJ2-2	-	TRBD2	TGTGCCAGCAGCCAAGATCTAGGGGCGGGGGGGAGGACCGGGGAGCTGTTTTTT	CASSQDLGAGGRTGELFF
TRBV10-3	TRBJ1-2	-	TRBD1	TGTGCCATCATGGGGACAGGGAATATAGGTGGCTACACCTTC	CAIMGTGNIGGYTF
TRBV28	TRBJ1-1	-	TRBD1	TGTGCCAGCAGTCCCCCGGACAGGGCTGAAGCTTTCTTT	CASSPPDRAEAFF
TRBV30	TRBJ1-6	-	-	TGTGCCTGGAGTGTACTGCCAAATTCACCCCTCCACTTT	CAWSVLPNSPLHF
TRBV12-5	TRBJ1-2	once	-	TGTGCTAGTGGTTTTACACCGAACGGCAGGGGCTATGGCTACACCTTC	CASGFTPNGRGYGYTF
TRBV5-6	TRBJ2-3	-	TRBD2	TGTGCCAGCAGCTCCCCGGGACTACCGACAGATACGCAGTATTTT	CASSSPGLPTDTQYF
TRBV27	TRBJ2-1	-	-	TGTGCCAGCAGTTTAGTTGGGGGGTTCTCCTACAATGAGCAGTTCTTC	CASSLVGGFSYNEQFF
TRBV5-4	TRBJ2-5	-	-	TGTGCCAGCAGCTTGGGGGGGCTCGGGGAGACCCAGTACTTC	CASSLGGLGETQYF
TRBV9	TRBJ2-1	once	-	TGTGCCAGCAGCGTAGGAGGCGGGAACTACAATGAGCAGTTCTTC	CASSVGGGNYNEQFF
TRBV19	TRBJ1-2	-	-	TGTGCCAGTAGTCCGAAGGCGGATCTGGGCTACACCTTC	CASSPKADLGYTF
TRBV5-1	TRBJ1-3	-	TRBD1	TGCGCCAGCACATGGGACAGACCTTCTGGAAACACCATATATTTT	CASTWDRPSGNTIYF
TRBV5-1	TRBJ2-3	-	-	TGCGCCAGCAGCGGCTTACCGAGGGATCACGATACGCAGTATTTT	CASSGLPRDHDTQYF
TRBV6-5	TRBJ2-1	-	TRBD2	TGTGCCAGCAGCCGCGGGGGCTACAATGAGCAGTTCTTC	CASSRGGYNEQFF
TRBV7-9	TRBJ1-3	-	TRBD1	TGTGCCAGCAGCCTGACAGGGGAGGGCACCATATATTTT	CASSLTGEGTIYF
TRBV18	TRBJ1-1	-	-	TGTGCCAGCTCACCACTACAGGCGAACACTGAAGCTTTCTTT	CASSPLQANTEAFF
TRBV7-3	TRBJ1-1	-	-	TGTGCCAGCAGCTTAGGGGGGTGGACTGAAGCTTTCTTT	CASSLGGWTEAFF
TRBV2	TRBJ2-1	-	-	TGTGCCAGCACTCGAGACAGGTACAATGAGCAGTTCTTC	CASTRDRYNEQFF
TRBV5-1	TRBJ2-2	-	TRBD2	TGCGCCAGCAAACGGGGGGTTGACACCGGGGAGCTGTTTTTT	CASKRGVDTGELFF
TRBV12-5	TRBJ1-5	-	TRBD1	TGTGCTAGTGGTTTACTATCCGGGACAGGCGGCAATCAGCCCCAGCATTTT	CASGLLSGTGGNQPQHF
TRBV5-1	TRBJ2-1	once	-	TGCGCCAGCAGCTTGGGGGGACTCTCCTACAATGAGCAGTTCTTC	CASSLGGLSYNEQFF
TRBV2	TRBJ2-1	-	TRBD2	TGTGCCAGCAGCGGAATAGCGGGCTACTCCTACAATGAGCAGTTCTTC	CASSGIAGYSYNEQFF
TRBV7-8	TRBJ1-2	once	-	TGTGCCAGCAGCTTAGCGCTACCGGGACACGGCTACACCTTC	CASSLALPGHGYTF
TRBV2	TRBJ2-6	-	TRBD2	TGTGCCAGCAGTGAAGGCGGGGGGGCCTCTGGGGCCAACGTCCTGACTTTC	CASSEGGGASGANVLTF
TRBV9	TRBJ1-6	-	-	TGTGCCAGCAGCGTAGGTGGGGCAAGTTCACCCCTCCACTTT	CASSVGGASSPLHF
TRBV9	TRBJ2-2	-	-	TGTGCCAGCAGCGTCCTAGGTACCGGGGAGCTGTTTTTT	CASSVLGTGELFF
TRBV5-4	TRBJ2-1	-	TRBD2	TGTGCCAGCAGCTTGACTAGCGGGGGCTACAATGAGCAGTTCTTC	CASSLTSGGYNEQFF
TRBV11-2	TRBJ2-5	-	-	TGTGCCAGCAGCTTCGGGGAGACCCAGTACTTC	CASSFGETQYF
TRBV9	TRBJ2-5	-	TRBD2	TGTGCCAGCAGCCCTCCGGGACTAGCGGGGGGGCTTGAGACCCAGTACTTC	CASSPPGLAGGLETQYF
TRBV6-5	TRBJ1-1	-	-	TGTGCCAGCAGCAGCACCGGGACACCGAACACTGAAGCTTTCTTT	CASSSTGTPNTEAFF
TRBV2	TRBJ1-5	-	-	TGTGCCAGCAGTACACCCGATCAGCCCCAGCATTTT	CASSTPDQPQHF
TRBV19	TRBJ1-6	-	TRBD1	TGTGCCAGTAGTATCGCAGGGGGCGCGATGGGTAATTCACCCCTCCACTTT	CASSIAGGAMGNSPLHF
TRBV10-3	TRBJ2-7	-	-	TGTGCCATCAGTGGACAGTCCCCTTACGAGCAGTACTTC	CAISGQSPYEQYF
TRBV5-5	TRBJ1-5	once	-	TGTGCCAGCAGCTTGGTTATACAGGTTAATCAGCCCCAGCATTTT	CASSLVIQVNQPQHF
TRBV2	TRBJ1-1	-	-	TGTGCCAGCAGTCCCGAACAGGGCACTGAAGCTTTCTTT	CASSPEQGTEAFF
TRBV11-2	TRBJ2-5	-	-	TGTGCCAGCAGCTTAGATCCTTTGACTAGGGTAAAAGAGACCCAGTACTTC	CASSLDPLTRVKETQYF
TRBV9	TRBJ2-7	-	TRBD2	TGTGCCAGCAGCGTAGCTAGCGGGGTTTCCTACGAGCAGTACTTC	CASSVASGVSYEQYF
TRBV11-3	TRBJ2-3	-	-	TGTGCCAGCAGAGGAGCACAGGGTCCGACAGATACGCAGTATTTT	CASRGAQGPTDTQYF
TRBV9	TRBJ2-3	-	-	TGTGCCAGCAGCGCCAGACAGGTTTCGACAGATACGCAGTATTTT	CASSARQVSTDTQYF
TRBV5-1	TRBJ1-4	-	-	TGCGCCAGCAGCGTGGGAAACTCGAATGAAAAACTGTTTTTT	CASSVGNSNEKLFF
TRBV6-5	TRBJ1-2	-	TRBD1	TGTGCCAGCAGAAGGACAGGGAGCTATGGCTACACCTTC	CASRRTGSYGYTF
TRBV5-3	TRBJ1-5	-	-	TGTGCCAGAAGCGGATGCGTCACGGGGATCCAGCCCCAGCATTTT	CARSGCVTGIQPQHF
TRBV5-1	TRBJ2-7	-	-	TGCGCCAGCAGCTTGGATTTAATTGGGTCGGGGGTCTACGAGCAGTACTTC	CASSLDLIGSGVYEQYF
TRBV12-5	TRBJ2-1	-	TRBD2	TGTGCTAGTGGTGGAATTGGGGCGGGAGGGCCCGGTGAGCAGTTCTTC	CASGGIGAGGPGEQFF
TRBV7-9	TRBJ2-2	-	TRBD2	TGTGCCAGCAGCTTGTTTCCTAGCGGGAGAGAAAACACCGGGGAGCTGTTTTTT	CASSLFPSGRENTGELFF
TRBV7-7	TRBJ2-5	-	TRBD2	TGTGCCAGCAGCTTAGTTACCCCCCTATCTAGCGGGGGCCAAGAGACCCAGTACTTC	CASSLVTPLSSGGQETQYF
TRBV5-5	TRBJ1-2	-	TRBD1	TGTGCCAGCAGCAAAATCGGACAGGAGGTGGGCTACACCTTC	CASSKIGQEVGYTF
TRBV30	TRBJ2-5	-	TRBD1	TGTGCCTGGGACAGGGATCAAGAGACCCAGTACTTC	CAWDRDQETQYF
TRBV7-9	TRBJ1-1	-	-	TGTGCCAGCAGCTTACTTCGACAGAACACTGAAGCTTTCTTT	CASSLLRQNTEAFF
TRBV19	TRBJ2-3	once	TRBD2	TGTGCCAGTAGTAGGACTAGCGGGGGGTACACAGATACGCAGTATTTT	CASSRTSGGYTDTQYF
TRBV28	TRBJ2-7	-	TRBD1	TGTGCCAGCAGTTTAATGGGGACAGGACCCTACGAGCAGTACTTC	CASSLMGTGPYEQYF
TRBV7-3	TRBJ2-3	-	-	TGTGCCAGCAGGAAAACCGGGACTTTAAGCGATACGCAGTATTTT	CASRKTGTLSDTQYF